Presented here are 4 T cell receptor beta chains from one specimen sequenced in a study of shared clonotypes between healthy human individuals (dated by TCRdb to about 2020). Libraries were prepared through the immunoSEQ multiplex PCR assay. The immuneACCESS repertoire file appears here via TCRdb, limited to in-frame rearrangements. These files lack a portion of the clones; in checked studies, under half of the deficit traces to unresolved V genes, and the cause of the others is not known. The sample yields about 2.4 million clones; over 85% were counted once. The ten largest clones capture approximately 0.35% of the sample. Material for sequencing was naive CD4+ T cells from PBMCs. What the cell subset or site label conveys for this sample: CD45RA+ positively selected. The receptors here all came from a man aged 18 to 29 in good health. Some clones in this sample may be carry-over from other donors' samples.

The CDR3 DNA is TGTGCCAGCAGCCCTAACAGGGTTCGAGAGACCCAGTACTTC. This sequence encodes CASSPNRVRETQYF. This chain connects TRBV7-2 to TRBJ2-5, with D perhaps TRBD1 (6 bases). Germline V gives CDR1 SGHTA, CDR2 FQGNSA. V lost 5 bases and J lost 4, with 14 bases in between. This CDR3 spans 14 amino acids.

This chain connects TRBV7-9 to TRBJ2-7, with 9 bases that match TRBD2. CDR3 length: 16 residues. The germline V gene has CDR1 SEHNR and CDR2 FQNEAQ (reference sequence). The trim removed 5 bases at V and 6 bases at J, leaving 14 bases unmatched. Here the CDR3 reads CASSHLYVLTSGEQYF. The DNA for the CDR3 is TGTGCCAGCAGCCACCTGTACGTCTTGACTAGCGGCGAGCAGTACTTC.

With respect to this clone: Other DNA sequences of this sample code for an identical CDR3. The rearrangement links TRBV29-1 to TRBJ1-1; maybe TRBD1 (5 bases). The ends were cut back, 6 bases at V and 0 bases at J, with 11 bases in the middle. This CDR3 is built from 13 residues. Germline CDR1 SQVTM, CDR2 ANQGSEA. CDR3 in amino acids: CSVQGRLNTEAFF. The DNA of the CDR3 is TGCAGCGTCCAGGGACGGCTGAACACTGAAGCTTTCTTT.

The V gene is TRBV5-1, the J gene TRBJ2-2, with D perhaps TRBD1 (5 bases). V lost 6 bases to trimming and J lost 3 bases, with 18 bases between them. Germline V gene sequence: CDR1 SGHRS, CDR2 YFSETQ. This CDR3 region has 16 residues. The DNA for the CDR3 is TGCGCCAGCACCAATACGGGCAGGGTTCACACCGGGGAGCTGTTTTTT. Translation: CASTNTGRVHTGELFF.